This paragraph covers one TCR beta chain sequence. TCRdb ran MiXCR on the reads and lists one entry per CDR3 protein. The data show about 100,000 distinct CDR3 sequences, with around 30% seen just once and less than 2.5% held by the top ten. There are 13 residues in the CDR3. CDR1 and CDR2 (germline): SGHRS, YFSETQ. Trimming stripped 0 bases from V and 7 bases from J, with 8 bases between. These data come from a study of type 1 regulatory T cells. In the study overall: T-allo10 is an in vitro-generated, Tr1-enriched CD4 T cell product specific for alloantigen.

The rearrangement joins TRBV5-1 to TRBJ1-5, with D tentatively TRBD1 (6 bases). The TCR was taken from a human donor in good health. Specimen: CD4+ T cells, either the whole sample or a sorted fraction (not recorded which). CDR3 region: CASSLDGGQPQHF. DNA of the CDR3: TGCGCCAGCAGCTTGGATGGGGGCCAGCCCCAGCATTTT.